This T cell receptor beta chain was captured by sequencing in a study of T cells after yellow fever vaccination. Study-wide results and caveats: The booster response re-showed most primary clones: approximately 95% CD4, roughly 91% CD8. Highly abundant clonotypes carried over from the bulk population could end up in FACS-sorted repertoires as contaminants.

The germline V and J ends were trimmed by 6 bases and 4 bases, with 12 bases remaining between them. CDR1 is LGHDT and CDR2 is YNNKEL in the germline V gene (reference sequence). The CDR3 is made up of 14 amino acids. A remark on this clonotype: Its matching antigen is unknown.

Template switching with 5'RACE generated the TCR cDNA and added a universal primer site and UMIs. Each CDR3 protein is one row after TCRdb ran MiXCR on the 5' RACE reads. The table lists about 630,000 distinct CDR3 sequences, roughly 12% of them singletons, with under 15% in the top ten. Sequenced material: PBMCs, taken on the day of the yellow fever booster vaccination. The chain recombines TRBV3-1 with TRBJ2-2, with D possibly matching TRBD1 (6 bases). This receptor was obtained from a man between 25 and 39 years old who received the YFV17D yellow fever vaccine. DNA of the CDR3: TGTGCCAGCAGATCACAGGGTAGCACCGGGGAGCTGTTTTTT. It is translated as CASRSQGSTGELFF. Complete variable domain (other parts from reference TRBV3-1 and TRBJ2-2): DTAVSQTPKYLVTQMGNDKSIKCEQNLGHDTMYWYKQDSKKFLKIMFSYNNKELIINETVPNRFSPKSPDKAHLNLHINSLELGDSAVYFCASRSQGSTGELFFGEGSRLTVL.